This T cell receptor beta chain was identified in a study of blood T cells in healthy people across ages. This clonotype has a handful of counts. Together with a sample-barcoded 5' primer, a J-beta primer mix was included in a second PCR lasting roughly 6 to 12 cycles. TCRdb recomputed calls from the 5' RACE reads with MiXCR, one row per CDR3 protein. The sample contains 1.4 million or so distinct CDR3 sequences, approximately 43% of which appear only once. This receptor was taken from a woman younger than 30 in good health. Sequencing input: blood.

CDR3 bases: TGTGCCAGCAGCGTACACAGGGGGCGGACAGATACGCAGTATTTT. The encoded protein is CASSVHRGRTDTQYF. The V call is TRBV7-9, the J call TRBJ2-3; 9 bases line up with TRBD1. The trim removed 5 bases at V and 3 bases at J, leaving 6 bases unmatched. CDR3 length equals 15 residues. From germline, CDR1 is SEHNR and CDR2 FQNEAQ (reference sequence).